The 4 T cell receptor beta chains listed next were all sequenced from one sample in a study of blood T cells in healthy people across ages. Sample-barcoded 5' priming and a J-beta primer mix drove a second PCR of roughly 7 to 11 cycles. Using its own MiXCR run on the 5' RACE reads, TCRdb lists one record per CDR3 protein. The sample records about 1.4 million distinct CDR3 sequences, roughly 60% being singletons. The sample consisted of blood. The source is a man between 18 and 29 years old in good health.

The chain employs TRBV28 and TRBJ2-3; tentatively, D is TRBD1 or TRBD2 (5 bases each). Germline CDR1 is MDHEN and CDR2 is SYDVKM. V was trimmed by 6 bases and J by 2 bases, leaving 12 bases between them. The CDR3 is 14 amino acids. DNA for the CDR3: TGTGCCAGCAGCCGGGACGGATACACAGATACGCAGTATTTT. It yields the protein CASSRDGYTDTQYF.

In its sample, this clonotype was seen a few times. The genes are TRBV6-2 or TRBV6-3 and TRBJ2-1; D not resolved. The length of the CDR3 is 12 residues. Germline loops: CDR1 MNHEY, CDR2 SVGEGT. The ends were cut back, 7 bases at V and 4 bases at J, with 8 bases in the middle. The CDR3 DNA is TGTGCCAGCACTCCCGGATACAATGAGCAGTTCTTC. Translation gives CASTPGYNEQFF.

The gene calls are TRBV3-1 and TRBJ2-1, with TRBD2 matching over 8 bases. The ends lost 4 bases at V and 5 bases at J; junction bases unmatched: 13. Germline V gives CDR1 LGHDT, CDR2 YNNKEL (reference sequence). The length of the CDR3 is 17 residues. CDR3 coding DNA: TGTGCCAGCAGCCCCCGTTATTTGCGGGAGGTTGACAATGAGCAGTTCTTC. Amino acid sequence: CASSPRYLREVDNEQFF.

The genes are TRBV7-6 and TRBJ1-2, with a possible D match to TRBD1 (6 bases). Germline values: CDR1 SGHVS, CDR2 FNYEAQ. V was clipped by 5 bases and J by 4 bases, with 20 bases between them. The CDR3 runs to 16 residues. CDR3 in DNA: TGTGCCAGCAGCGTCACTACAGGGCCGGGGGCCTATGGCTACACCTTC. Amino acids: CASSVTTGPGAYGYTF. Full variable domain (rest looked up from reference TRBV7-6 and TRBJ1-2): GAGVSQSPRYKVTKRGQDVALRCDPISGHVSLYWYRQALGQGPEFLTYFNYEAQQDKSGLPNDRFSAERPEGSISTLTIQRTEQRDSAMYRCASSVTTGPGAYGYTFGSGTRLTVV.